Described below is a single TCR beta chain sequence and its context. The antigen is not known. Clones were read by immunoSEQ multiplex PCR, and TCRdb kept only the in-frame ones, dropping some. The repertoire holds 2,500,000 or so clones, with approximately 90% as singletons. Germline V gene sequence: CDR1 SNHLY, CDR2 FYNNEI. CDR3 size: 16 residues. The V end was cut by 6 bases, the J end by 2 bases, with 17 bases between. Donors comprised only Caucasian adults living in Nashville, Tennessee. This record belongs to a study of shared clonotypes between healthy human individuals. Study at large: Researchers drew samples from a couple of women and a few men aged 18 to 49. Study results and limitations: Non-shared clonotypes had lower generation probabilities than clonotypes shared by all four sorted-subset donors.

V usage is TRBV2 and J usage is TRBJ1-5, with D possibly TRBD1 on 6 matching bases. Sequenced input: naive CD4+ T cells sorted from blood. Subset described: CD45RA+ positively selected. The sequence came from a man younger than 35 in good health. The CDR3 DNA follows: TGTGCCAGCAGCGCATACAGGGCGGGGGGCAATCAGCCCCAGCATTTT. It is translated as CASSAYRAGGNQPQHF.